The TCR beta chain described here comes from a study of tumor and adjacent non-tumor tissue in lung cancer. General study results and limits: TCR diversity was significantly greater in tumor than normal lung tissue.

This sample's RNA came from whole unsorted tissue. Chemotherapy-naive patients with new lung cancer underwent thoracic surgery in China, August–late 2014. The germline V gene encodes CDR1 SGHDT and CDR2 YYEEEE. This CDR3 is 13 amino acids long. The library came from three nested PCR rounds adapted from ARM-PCR protocols. Using its own MiXCR run on the multiplex PCR reads, TCRdb lists one record per CDR3 protein. The repertoire has approximately 79,000 distinct CDR3 sequences, 61% of them found once; the top ten carry roughly 15%. Of note for this clonotype: Antigen specificity is unknown. The junction departs from the called germline gene at one end, perhaps through a read error.

The V and J genes are TRBV5-6 and TRBJ2-3, with D unresolved. The TCR was taken from a man aged 65-85 years with non-small cell lung cancer. The sequenced sample was lung tumor tissue. The CDR3 DNA reads TGTGCCAGCAGCTTTTCCAGCACAGATACGAAGTATTTT. Amino acid sequence: CASSFSSTDTKYF.